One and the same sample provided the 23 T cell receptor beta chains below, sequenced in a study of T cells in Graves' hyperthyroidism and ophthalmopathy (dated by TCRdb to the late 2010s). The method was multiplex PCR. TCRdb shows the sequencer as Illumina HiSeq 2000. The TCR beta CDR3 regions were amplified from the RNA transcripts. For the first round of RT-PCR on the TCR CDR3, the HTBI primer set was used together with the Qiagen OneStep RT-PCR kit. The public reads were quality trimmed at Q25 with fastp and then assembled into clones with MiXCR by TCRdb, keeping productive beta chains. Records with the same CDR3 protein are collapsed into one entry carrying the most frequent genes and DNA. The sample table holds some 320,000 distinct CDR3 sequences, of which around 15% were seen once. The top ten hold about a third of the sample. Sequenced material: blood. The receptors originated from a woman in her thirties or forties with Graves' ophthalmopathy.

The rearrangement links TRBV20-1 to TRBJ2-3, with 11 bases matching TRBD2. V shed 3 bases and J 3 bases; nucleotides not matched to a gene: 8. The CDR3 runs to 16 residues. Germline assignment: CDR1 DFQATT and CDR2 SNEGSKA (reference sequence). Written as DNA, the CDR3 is TGCAGTGCTAGCTCCCTGACTAGCGGGGCTACAGATACGCAGTATTTT. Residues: CSASSLTSGATDTQYF.

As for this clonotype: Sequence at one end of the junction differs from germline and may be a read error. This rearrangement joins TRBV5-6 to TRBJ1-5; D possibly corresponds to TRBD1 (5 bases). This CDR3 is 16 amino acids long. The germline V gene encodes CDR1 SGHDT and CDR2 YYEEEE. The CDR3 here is CSSSRGEISSNQPQHF. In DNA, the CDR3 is TGTTCCAGCAGCCGGGGGGAAATTTCTAGCAATCAGCCCCAGCATTTT.

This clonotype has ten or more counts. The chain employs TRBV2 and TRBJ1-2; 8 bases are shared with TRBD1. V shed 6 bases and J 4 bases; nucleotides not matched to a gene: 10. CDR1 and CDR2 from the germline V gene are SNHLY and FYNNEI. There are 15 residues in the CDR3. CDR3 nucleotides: TGTGCCAGCAGGGAGGGACAGGACCCCCTCTATGGCTACACCTTC. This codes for CASREGQDPLYGYTF.

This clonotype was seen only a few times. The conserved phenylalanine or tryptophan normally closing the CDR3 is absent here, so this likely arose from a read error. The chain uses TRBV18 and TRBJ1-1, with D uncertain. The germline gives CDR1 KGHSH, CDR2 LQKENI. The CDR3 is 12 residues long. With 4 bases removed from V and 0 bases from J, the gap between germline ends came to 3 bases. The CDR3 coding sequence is TGTGCCAGCTCACAGGTGAACACTGAAGCTTTCCTT. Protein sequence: CASSQVNTEAFL.

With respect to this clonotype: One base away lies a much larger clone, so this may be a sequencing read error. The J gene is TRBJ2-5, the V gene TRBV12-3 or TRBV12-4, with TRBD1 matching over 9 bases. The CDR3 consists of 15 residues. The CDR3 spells CAGSLVTGGLETQYF. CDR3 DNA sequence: TGTGCCGGCAGTTTAGTCACAGGGGGCTTGGAGACCCAGTACTTC.

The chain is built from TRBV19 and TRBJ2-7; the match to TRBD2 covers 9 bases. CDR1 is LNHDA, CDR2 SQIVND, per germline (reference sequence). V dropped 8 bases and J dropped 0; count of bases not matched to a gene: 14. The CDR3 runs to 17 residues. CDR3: CASQLQASGTRSYEQYF. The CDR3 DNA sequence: TGTGCCAGTCAGTTGCAGGCTAGCGGGACCCGCTCCTACGAGCAGTACTTC.

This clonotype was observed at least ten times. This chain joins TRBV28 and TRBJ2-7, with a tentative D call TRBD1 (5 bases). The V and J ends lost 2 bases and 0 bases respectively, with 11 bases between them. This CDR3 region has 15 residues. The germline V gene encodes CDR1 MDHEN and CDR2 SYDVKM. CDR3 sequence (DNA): TGTGCCAGCAGTTTACGACAGTGGAGCTCCTACGAGCAGTACTTC. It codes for CASSLRQWSSYEQYF.

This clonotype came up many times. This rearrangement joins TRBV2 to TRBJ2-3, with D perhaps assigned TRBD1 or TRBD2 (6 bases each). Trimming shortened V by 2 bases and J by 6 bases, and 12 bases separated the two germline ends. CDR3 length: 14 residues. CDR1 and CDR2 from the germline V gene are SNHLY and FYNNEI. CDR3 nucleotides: TGTGCCAGCAGTGAAACTACAGGGAGGGATACGCAGTATTTT. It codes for CASSETTGRDTQYF.

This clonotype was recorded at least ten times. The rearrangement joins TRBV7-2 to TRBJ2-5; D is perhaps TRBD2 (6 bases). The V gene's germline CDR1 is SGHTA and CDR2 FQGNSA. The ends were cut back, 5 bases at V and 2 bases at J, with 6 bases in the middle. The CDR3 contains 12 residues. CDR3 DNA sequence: TGTGCCAGCAGCCGGGGGCAAGAGACCCAGTACTTC. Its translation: CASSRGQETQYF.

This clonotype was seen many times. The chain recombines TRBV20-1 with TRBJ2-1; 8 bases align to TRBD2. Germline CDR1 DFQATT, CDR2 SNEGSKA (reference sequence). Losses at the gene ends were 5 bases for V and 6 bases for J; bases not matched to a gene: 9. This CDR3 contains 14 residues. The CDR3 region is CSAVSGRRANEQFF. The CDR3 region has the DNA TGCAGTGCTGTGAGCGGGAGAAGGGCCAATGAGCAGTTCTTC.

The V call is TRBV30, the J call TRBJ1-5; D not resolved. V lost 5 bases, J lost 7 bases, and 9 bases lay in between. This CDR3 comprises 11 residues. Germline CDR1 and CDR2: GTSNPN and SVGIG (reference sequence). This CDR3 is CAWGRVQPQHF. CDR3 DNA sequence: TGTGCCTGGGGTCGGGTCCAGCCCCAGCATTTT. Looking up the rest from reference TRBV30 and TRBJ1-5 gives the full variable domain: SQTIHQWPATLVQPVGSPLSLECTVEGTSNPNLYWYRQAAGRGLQLLFYSVGIGQISSEVPQNLSASRPQDRQFILSSKKLLLSDSGFYLCAWGRVQPQHFGDGTRLSIL.

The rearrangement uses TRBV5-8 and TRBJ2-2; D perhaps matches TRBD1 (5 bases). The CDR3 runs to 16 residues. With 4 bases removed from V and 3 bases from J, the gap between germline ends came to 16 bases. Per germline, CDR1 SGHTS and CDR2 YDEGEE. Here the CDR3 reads CASSPGIGAYTGELFF. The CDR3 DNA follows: TGTGCCAGCAGCCCAGGAATAGGGGCTTACACCGGGGAGCTGTTTTTT.

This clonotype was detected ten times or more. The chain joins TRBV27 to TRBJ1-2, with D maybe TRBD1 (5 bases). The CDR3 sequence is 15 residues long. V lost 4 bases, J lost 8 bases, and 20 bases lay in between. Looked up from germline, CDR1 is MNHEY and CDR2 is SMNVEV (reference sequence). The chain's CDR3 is CASSSARGRGEGYTF. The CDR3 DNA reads TGTGCCAGCAGTTCCGCCCGGGGGAGAGGAGAAGGCTACACCTTC.

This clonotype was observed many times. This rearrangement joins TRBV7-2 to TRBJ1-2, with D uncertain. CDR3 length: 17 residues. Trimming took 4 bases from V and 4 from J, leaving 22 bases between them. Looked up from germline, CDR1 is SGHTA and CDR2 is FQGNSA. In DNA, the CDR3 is TGTGCCAGCAGCTCTTGGGTCGTCTGGCCCGTAGGCTATGGCTACACCTTC. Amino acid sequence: CASSSWVVWPVGYGYTF.

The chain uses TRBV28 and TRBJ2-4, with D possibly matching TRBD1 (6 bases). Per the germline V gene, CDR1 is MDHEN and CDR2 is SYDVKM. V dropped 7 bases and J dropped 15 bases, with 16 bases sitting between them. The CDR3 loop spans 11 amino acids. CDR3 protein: CASTPNRVLYF. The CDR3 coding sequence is TGTGCCAGCACCCCAAACAGGGTCTTGTACTTC. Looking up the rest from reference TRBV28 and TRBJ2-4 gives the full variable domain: DVKVTQSSRYLVKRTGEKVFLECVQDMDHENMFWYRQDPGLGLRLIYFSYDVKMKEKGDIPEGYSVSREKKERFSLILESASTNQTSMYLCASTPNRVLYFGAGTRLSVL.

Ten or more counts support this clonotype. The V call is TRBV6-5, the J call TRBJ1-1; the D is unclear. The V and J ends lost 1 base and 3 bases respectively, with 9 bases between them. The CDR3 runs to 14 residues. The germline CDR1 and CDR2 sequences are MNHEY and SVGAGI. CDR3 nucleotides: TGTGCCAGCAGTTACTTAACTCGGGACACTGAAGCTTTCTTT. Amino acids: CASSYLTRDTEAFF.

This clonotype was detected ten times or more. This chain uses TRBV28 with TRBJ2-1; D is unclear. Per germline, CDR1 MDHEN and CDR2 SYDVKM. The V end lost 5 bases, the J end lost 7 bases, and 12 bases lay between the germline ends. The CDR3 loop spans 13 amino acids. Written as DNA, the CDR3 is TGTGCCAGCAGTCTCTTGGGTGGTAATGAGCAGTTCTTC. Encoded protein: CASSLLGGNEQFF.

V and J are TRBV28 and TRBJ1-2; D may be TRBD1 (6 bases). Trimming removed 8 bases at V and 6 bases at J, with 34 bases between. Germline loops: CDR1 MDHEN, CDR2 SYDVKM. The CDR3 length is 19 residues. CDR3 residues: CASSPRGRPANRAQDGYTF. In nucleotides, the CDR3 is TGTGCCAGCTCACCACGCGGTCGCCCGGCAAACAGGGCCCAGGATGGCTACACCTTC.

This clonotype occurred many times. CDR3 bases: TGTGCCAGCAGCCGACAGGGAGTTACGCAGTATTTT. Its protein product is CASSRQGVTQYF. The genes are TRBV12-3 or TRBV12-4 and TRBJ2-3; 7 nucleotides agree with TRBD1. V dropped 6 bases and J dropped 8; count of bases not matched to a gene: 5. The length of the CDR3 is 12 residues.

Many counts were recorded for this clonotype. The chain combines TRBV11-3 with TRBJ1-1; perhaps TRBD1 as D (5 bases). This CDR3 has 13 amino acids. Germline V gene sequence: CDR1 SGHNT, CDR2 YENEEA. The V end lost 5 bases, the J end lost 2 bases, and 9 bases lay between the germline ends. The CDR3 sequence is CASSPRTNTEAFF. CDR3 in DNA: TGTGCCAGCAGCCCCAGGACAAACACTGAAGCTTTCTTT.

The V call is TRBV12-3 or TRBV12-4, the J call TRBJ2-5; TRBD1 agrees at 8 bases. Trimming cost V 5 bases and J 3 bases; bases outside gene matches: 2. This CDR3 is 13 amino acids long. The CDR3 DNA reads TGTGCCAGCAGTCCAGGGGGCAAAGAGACCCAGTACTTC. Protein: CASSPGGKETQYF.

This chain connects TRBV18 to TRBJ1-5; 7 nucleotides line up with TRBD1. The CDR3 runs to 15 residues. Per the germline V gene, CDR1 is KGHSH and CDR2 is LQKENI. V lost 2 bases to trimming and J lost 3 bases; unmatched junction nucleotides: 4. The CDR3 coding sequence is TGTGCCAGCTCACCATCGACAGGGTACAATCAGCCCCAGCATTTT. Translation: CASSPSTGYNQPQHF.

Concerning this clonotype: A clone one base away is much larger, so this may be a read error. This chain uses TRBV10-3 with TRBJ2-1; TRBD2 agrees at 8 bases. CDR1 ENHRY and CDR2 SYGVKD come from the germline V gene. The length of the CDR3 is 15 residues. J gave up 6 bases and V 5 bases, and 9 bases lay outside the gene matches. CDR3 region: CAISWVAGSFNEQFF. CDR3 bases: TGTGCCATCAGTTGGGTAGCGGGATCATTCAATGAGCAGTTCTTC.